The 5 T cell receptor beta chains given below trace back to one sample, sequenced in a study of tumor-infiltrating lymphocytes in primary liver carcinoma. The researchers obtained blood RNA from unsorted whole blood and also extracted germline DNA. The researchers produced TCR beta cDNA from approximately 0.45 ug total RNA with a constant-region primer. For TCR beta, libraries were produced by three nested multiplex PCR rounds using slightly modified ARM-PCR. Running 9 to 11 cycles apiece, the first two PCR rounds relied on TRBV1-TRBV30 forward primers together with a C-beta reverse primer. Each CDR3 protein is one row after TCRdb ran MiXCR on the multiplex PCR reads. The table includes about 320,000 distinct CDR3 sequences, around three fifths detected once. The sequencing input was peripheral blood. The receptors derive from a woman aged 25 to 39 with primary liver carcinoma and hepatitis B virus infection.

Turning to this clonotype: Mismatch with germline at one junction end may stem from a read error. The chain is built from TRBV6-5 and TRBJ1-5; TRBD1 matches at 7 bases. CDR1 MNHEY and CDR2 SVGAGI come from the germline V gene. The CDR3 has 14 residues. The CDR3 loop is CASSTTGSSQPHHF. DNA of the CDR3: TGTGCCAGCAGTACGACAGGGAGCAGTCAGCCCCACCATTTT.

Comments on this clonotype: This clone may be a read error of a much larger clone one base away. The genes are TRBV11-2 and TRBJ2-2; weak D call: TRBD1 (5 bases). V was cut by 6 bases and J by 4 bases, with 15 bases left in between. Looked up from germline, CDR1 is SGHAT and CDR2 is FQNNGV. The length of the CDR3 is 15 residues. CDR3 sequence: CASRTPRAGTGELFF. The CDR3 DNA follows: TGTGCCAGCAGAACACCCAGGGCAGGCACCGGGGAGCTGTTTTTT.

A few counts support this clonotype. The rearrangement uses TRBV7-9 and TRBJ2-5, with D tentatively TRBD1 (6 bases). This CDR3 is 16 amino acids long. Germline CDR1 reads SEHNR; CDR2 reads FQNEAQ (reference sequence). Trimming removed 4 bases at V and 2 bases at J, with 17 bases between. CDR3 nucleotides: TGTGCCAGCAGCTCCAACCGACAGGACCTACAAGAGACCCAGTACTTC. Protein: CASSSNRQDLQETQYF.

This clonotype was seen ten or more times. The CDR3 spells CASSQDSNLVAGAKQYF. The CDR3 DNA sequence: TGCGCCAGCAGCCAAGATAGTAATCTTGTTGCGGGAGCGAAGCAGTACTTC. The rearrangement joins TRBV4-1 to TRBJ2-7, with 7 bases matching TRBD2. Germline-derived CDR1 and CDR2 are MGHRA and YSYEKL. The CDR3 extends over 17 amino acids. V dropped 0 bases and J dropped 8; count of bases not matched to a gene: 16.

This clonotype was counted only a few times. V usage is TRBV4-1 and J usage is TRBJ2-3; 11 nucleotides align to TRBD2. V trimming: 1 base; J trimming: 4 bases; junction bases outside the gene matches: 4. The CDR3 has 16 amino acids. The V gene's germline CDR1 is MGHRA and CDR2 YSYEKL. CDR3: CASSQVLAGAADTQYF. The CDR3 bases are TGCGCCAGCAGCCAAGTACTAGCGGGAGCAGCAGATACGCAGTATTTT.